The T cell receptor (beta chain) described here comes from a study of blood T cell repertoires in COVID-19. Study in general: COVID-19 samples, acute and convalescent, were from the United States, Italy and Spain. Sources were T cells, B-cell-depleted T cells, or PBMCs; the material itself was cDNA or gDNA.

Original processing notes: How many nucleated cells were present was estimated from reference gene primer amplification. Libraries were prepared by immunoSEQ multiplex PCR; TCRdb keeps only in-frame clonotypes and omits some of them. For V, J and clone size, that table is used; D and trimming come from the DNA. The table records 200,000 to 250,000 clones, roughly 84% of them present only once. Germline CDR1 is LNHNV and CDR2 is YYDKDF (reference sequence). V lost 4 bases to trimming and J lost 7 bases, with 16 bases between them. CDR3 size: 14 residues. The receptor comes from a woman aged 55 to 70 with acute or convalescent COVID-19. J is TRBJ1-1 and V is TRBV15; D remains ambiguous. What was sequenced was peripheral blood. The CDR3 loop is CATSIDLGRDEAFF. The CDR3 nucleotides are TGTGCCACCAGCATCGACTTAGGAAGAGATGAAGCTTTCTTT.